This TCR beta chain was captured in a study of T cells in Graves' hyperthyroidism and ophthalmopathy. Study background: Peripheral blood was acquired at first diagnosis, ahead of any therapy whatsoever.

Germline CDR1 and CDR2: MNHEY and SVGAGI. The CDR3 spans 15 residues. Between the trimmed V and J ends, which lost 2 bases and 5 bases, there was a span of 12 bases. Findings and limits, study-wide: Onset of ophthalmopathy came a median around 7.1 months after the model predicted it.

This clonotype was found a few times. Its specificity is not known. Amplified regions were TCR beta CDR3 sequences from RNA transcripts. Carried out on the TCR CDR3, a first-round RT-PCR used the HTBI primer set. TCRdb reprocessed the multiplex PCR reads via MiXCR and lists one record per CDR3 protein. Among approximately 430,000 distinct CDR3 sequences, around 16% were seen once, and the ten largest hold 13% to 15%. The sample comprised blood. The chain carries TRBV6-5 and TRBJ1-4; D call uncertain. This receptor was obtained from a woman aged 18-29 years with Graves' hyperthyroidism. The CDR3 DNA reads TGTGCCAGCAGTTACGGGTGGATGGGAAATGAAAAACTGTTTTTT. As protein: CASSYGWMGNEKLFF.